The TCR beta chain described here comes from a study of blood T cell repertoires in COVID-19. Study in general: Specimens from acute and convalescent COVID-19 originated in the United States, Italy and Spain. T cells, B-cell-depleted T cells, or PBMCs provided the cDNA or gDNA that served as material.

This CDR3 contains 16 residues. V was clipped by 1 base and J by 7 bases, with 16 bases between them. Germline CDR1 is SGHAT and CDR2 is FQDESV (reference sequence). In the original workflow: It was from reference gene primer amplification that nucleated cell counts were estimated. Libraries were prepared by immunoSEQ multiplex PCR; TCRdb keeps only in-frame clonotypes and omits some of them. V, J and clone size reflect that table, while D and trimming were determined from the DNA. Among roughly 42,000 clones, 80% to 90% were seen once, and the ten largest hold 8.5% to 10%. This chain joins TRBV11-1 and TRBJ2-2; D might be TRBD1 (6 bases). What was sequenced was peripheral blood. The TCR comes from a man aged 25 to 45 with active or convalescent COVID-19. The CDR3 protein is CASSLGTGSSHGELFF. CDR3 DNA sequence: TGTGCCAGCAGCTTAGGCACAGGGTCCTCGCACGGGGAGCTGTTTTTT.